These T cell receptor beta chains were read from a single sample in a study of beta chain features in type 1 diabetes. TCRdb's copy holds only in-frame clones and misses some; the assay was immunoSEQ multiplex PCR. Here the sample spans around 450,000 clones, 10% to 12% being singletons. Sequenced material: naive CD4+ T cells from blood. These receptors were taken from a woman aged 18-29 years in good health. The CDR3 runs from the conserved cysteine through the conserved F or W. D genes are given only for firm matches. Not every row has a clone size; where given, it reads once, few, many or a size class.

D gene	clone size	J gene	V gene	CDR3 DNA	CDR3 protein
-	-	TRBJ2-6	TRBV4-2	TGTGCCAGCAGCCAAGCAACCTCTGGGGCCAACGTCCTGACTTTC	CASSQATSGANVLTF
-	few	TRBJ1-5	TRBV7-2	TGTGCCAGCAGGATGGGCACGGGTCAGCCCCAGCATTTT	CASRMGTGQPQHF
-	few	TRBJ2-1	TRBV7-2	TGTGCCAGCAGCTTAGCCCGTTATGAGCAGTTCTTC	CASSLARYEQFF
-	few	TRBJ2-7	TRBV7-9	TGTGCCAGCAGCCTTATACAGAGCTCCTACGAGCAGTACTTC	CASSLIQSSYEQYF
-	-	TRBJ2-5	TRBV9	TGTGCCAGCAGCGCAATCCCAGGGGCTTGGGAGACCCAGTACTTC	CASSAIPGAWETQYF
-	-	TRBJ2-4	TRBV7-2	TGTGCCAGCAGCTTAGCGCAGGGCCCTATTCAGTACTTC	CASSLAQGPIQYF
-	-	TRBJ1-2	TRBV2	TGTGCCTCTAGGAGGGTTAACTATGGCTACACCTTC	CASRRVNYGYTF
TRBD2	-	TRBJ2-5	TRBV29-1	TGCAGCGTCACCGGGACTAGCGGGGGACTGGAGACCCAGTACTTC	CSVTGTSGGLETQYF
-	few	TRBJ2-5	TRBV5-4	TGTGCCAGCAGCTTGAAGATTTCGGAGACCCAGTACTTC	CASSLKISETQYF
-	-	TRBJ1-5	TRBV5-1	TGCGCCAGCAGCCCCGGACCCAATCAGCCCCAGCATTTT	CASSPGPNQPQHF
TRBD2	few	TRBJ2-7	TRBV7-2	TGTGCCAGCAGCTTAGGGCCTAGCGGAGCCCTAGAGCAGTACTTC	CASSLGPSGALEQYF
TRBD2	once	TRBJ2-7	TRBV27	TGTGCCAGCAGGCAGACTAGCGGGGTCCCCTACGAGCAGTACTTC	CASRQTSGVPYEQYF
TRBD1	few	TRBJ1-1	TRBV6-5	TGTGCCAGCAGTTACCTCGGACAGGAGACCGTCCAAGCTTTCTTT	CASSYLGQETVQAFF
-	few	TRBJ2-5	TRBV7-3	TGTGCCAGCAGCTTAGATCGACAGTCGGAGACCCAGTACTTC	CASSLDRQSETQYF
-	few	TRBJ1-6	TRBV4-1	TGCGCCAGCAGCCAAGATTGGGGGGTAGGGAATTCACCCCTCCACTTT	CASSQDWGVGNSPLHF
TRBD2	-	TRBJ2-1	TRBV28	TGTGCCAGCAGTTTCAGACTAGCTGAGCAGTTCTTC	CASSFRLAEQFF
TRBD1	-	TRBJ2-5	TRBV9	TGTGCCAGCAGCCCCCGGGACAGGGTGGAGACCCAGTACTTC	CASSPRDRVETQYF
-	-	TRBJ2-2	TRBV7-3	TGTGCCAGCAGCTTATACCAGGGGAACACCGGGGAGCTGTTTTTT	CASSLYQGNTGELFF
TRBD1	-	TRBJ2-6	TRBV14	TGTGCCAGCAGCCAAGATAAGGGGGACAGGGCTTATGGGGCCAACGTCCTGACTTTC	CASSQDKGDRAYGANVLTF
TRBD2	few	TRBJ2-1	TRBV18	TGTGCCAGCTCACCACCTAGCGGGTACAATGAGCAGTTCTTC	CASSPPSGYNEQFF
-	-	TRBJ1-5	TRBV7-9	TGTGCCAGCAGCTTAGCGGCAGGGGGCAATCAGCCCCAGCATTTT	CASSLAAGGNQPQHF
TRBD1	few	TRBJ2-7	TRBV6-6	TGTGCCAGCAGTGGAGGGACAGGGGGAGTCTACGAGCAGTACTTC	CASSGGTGGVYEQYF
-	-	TRBJ2-3	TRBV18	TGTGCCAGCTCACCGAGTTTTACAGATACGCAGTATTTT	CASSPSFTDTQYF
TRBD1	few	TRBJ1-2	TRBV19	TGTGCCGGCTCGGGACAGGCAAATAACTATGGCTACACCTTC	CAGSGQANNYGYTF
TRBD1	many	TRBJ1-1	TRBV30	TGTGCCTGGAGTCCGGACAGGGGGAACACTGAAGCTTTCTTT	CAWSPDRGNTEAFF
-	-	TRBJ1-4	TRBV5-6	TGTGCCAGCAGCTTCGAATCCGGGACCCTTAATGAAAAACTGTTTTTT	CASSFESGTLNEKLFF
-	few	TRBJ2-1	TRBV29-1	TGCAGCGTTGACCTCTATGTAACCTCCCGGAGCAATGAGCAGTTCTTC	CSVDLYVTSRSNEQFF
TRBD2	few	TRBJ2-5	TRBV18	TGTGCCAGCTCACCAACGACTAGCGGGAAGACGGAGACCCAGTACTTC	CASSPTTSGKTETQYF
-	few	TRBJ1-3	TRBV15	TGTGCCACCAGCAGAGAGAAGCGACAGGCCGGGGGTACCATATATTTT	CATSREKRQAGGTIYF
-	-	TRBJ2-1	TRBV7-2	TGTGCCAGCAGCTTAGCCGTAGGGTACAATGAGCAGTTCTTC	CASSLAVGYNEQFF
TRBD1	few	TRBJ2-3	TRBV7-9	TGTGCCAGCAGCTTAGCACAGGGGGCTAGCACGCAGTATTTT	CASSLAQGASTQYF
-	-	TRBJ2-3	TRBV2	TGTGCCAGCAGTGAAAGGGGGGATACGCAGTATTTT	CASSERGDTQYF